Sequencing of this T cell receptor (beta chain) was carried out in a study of cytomegalovirus exposure and HLA in healthy donors. General study points: In vitro confirmation showed a few CMV-associated chains to be CMV antigen specific. According to reports, the classifier identified cytomegalovirus status with high specificity and sensitivity.

Germline assignment: CDR1 LNHDA and CDR2 SQIVND (reference sequence). The CDR3 runs to 12 residues. V dropped 2 bases and J dropped 4 bases, with 3 bases sitting between them. Worth noting for this clone: Its antigen is currently unknown. The same CDR3 arises from other DNA sequences in this sample as well.

The table came from immunoSEQ multiplex PCR; TCRdb's copy has only in-frame clones and leaves some out. The sample comprises about 160,000 clones, about 95% of which are singletons, and about 0.89% rests with the top ten. The sequenced sample consisted of PBMCs. The origin of this receptor is a woman in her late teens or twenties in good health and CMV-seronegative. V usage is TRBV19 and J usage is TRBJ1-5; D gene ambiguous. The CDR3 sequence: CASSISNQPQHF. The CDR3 region has the DNA TGTGCCAGTAGTATATCGAATCAGCCCCAGCATTTT.